These 26 T cell receptor beta chains originate from one sample sequenced in a study of cytotoxic CD8 clonotypes in ibrutinib-treated CLL. Sequencing was performed with immunoSEQ multiplex PCR; in TCRdb, only in-frame clones are kept and a portion is missing. The data show under 200,000 clones, with over 65% seen just once and around 2.1% held by the top ten. The sequencing here drew on PBMCs, taken after 12 months of ibrutinib treatment. These TCRs come from a human donor with chronic lymphocytic leukemia.

The rearrangement joins TRBV7-2 to TRBJ2-3; D may be TRBD2 (6 bases). Germline V gene lookup returns CDR1 SGHTA and CDR2 FQGNSA. This CDR3 has 13 residues. The germline V and J ends were trimmed by 2 bases and 5 bases, with 8 bases remaining between them. This chain's CDR3 is CASSLHGRDTQYF. The DNA of the CDR3 is TGTGCCAGCAGCTTACACGGGAGAGATACGCAGTATTTT.

The J gene is TRBJ2-7, the V gene TRBV7-3; D possibly corresponds to TRBD1 (5 bases). Germline values: CDR1 SGHTA, CDR2 FQGTGA. The CDR3 runs to 13 residues. Trimming stripped 5 bases from V and 5 bases from J, with 13 bases between. The CDR3 here is CASSPQGGHEQYF. In DNA, the CDR3 is TGTGCCAGCAGCCCTCAGGGTGGCCACGAGCAGTACTTC.

The CDR3 spells CASSQEWGTSFDEQFF. The CDR3 DNA reads as TGCGCCAGCAGCCAAGAATGGGGGACTAGCTTCGATGAGCAGTTCTTC. The chain joins TRBV4-1 to TRBJ2-1, with 9 bases lining up with TRBD2. CDR1 and CDR2 from the germline V gene are MGHRA and YSYEKL. Trimming removed 0 bases from V and 8 bases from J; junction bases left unmatched: 8. CDR3 length: 16 residues.

V usage is TRBV23-1 and J usage is TRBJ2-5; TRBD1 matches 7 bases. TRBV23-1 carries the ORF label, with uncertain function. Trimming cost V 3 bases and J 6 bases; bases outside gene matches: 13. This CDR3 comprises 16 residues. The CDR3 DNA is TGCGCCAGCAGTCATTATCGGACAGGCGCAAGTAAGACCCAGTACTTC. Translation gives CASSHYRTGASKTQYF.

The rearrangement joins TRBV20-1 to TRBJ1-1; the D is unclear. Trimming removed 3 bases from V and 7 bases from J, with 6 bases in between. The CDR3 has 10 residues. Germline V gene data show CDR1 as DFQATT and CDR2 as SNEGSKA (reference sequence). The CDR3 reads CSARASEAFF. The CDR3 DNA is TGCAGTGCTAGGGCCAGTGAAGCTTTCTTT.

V and J are TRBV19 and TRBJ1-1, with D maybe TRBD1 (5 bases). The CDR3 is 12 residues long. V was cut by 7 bases and J by 0 bases, with 6 bases left in between. Per germline, CDR1 LNHDA and CDR2 SQIVND (reference sequence). The CDR3 protein is CASNRLNTEAFF. CDR3 nucleotides: TGTGCCAGTAACAGGCTGAACACTGAAGCTTTCTTT.

The chain carries TRBV7-3 and TRBJ1-5; D uncertain. CDR3 length: 13 amino acids. V was cut by 2 bases and J by 6 bases, with 8 bases left in between. CDR1 is SGHTA, CDR2 FQGTGA, per germline. DNA of the CDR3: TGTGCCAGCAGCTTAGATCCAACTCAGCCCCAGCATTTT. As protein: CASSLDPTQPQHF.

The J gene is TRBJ2-2, the V gene TRBV10-3, with 7 positions matching TRBD1. Germline assignment: CDR1 ENHRY and CDR2 SYGVKD. This CDR3 region has 16 residues. The ends lost 5 bases at V and 6 bases at J; junction bases unmatched: 12. CDR3 in amino acids: CAISKGQWTGAGELFF. CDR3 bases: TGTGCCATCAGTAAAGGACAGTGGACAGGAGCCGGGGAGCTGTTTTTT.

This CDR3 reads CASRETGPAGYEQYF. As DNA, the CDR3 is TGTGCCAGCAGGGAGACCGGGCCCGCCGGCTACGAGCAGTACTTC. The V gene is TRBV6-6, the J gene TRBJ2-7; the D is unclear. This CDR3 region has 15 residues. V gave up 6 bases and J gave up 3 bases, with 18 bases separating them. Germline loops: CDR1 MNHNY, CDR2 SVGAGI (reference sequence).

The sample holds a few counts of this clone. V gene TRBV9 combines with J gene TRBJ1-2, with unresolved D. This CDR3 comprises 13 residues. Per the germline V gene, CDR1 is SGDLS and CDR2 is YYNGEE. Trimming cost V 2 bases and J 7 bases, with 12 bases left between them. The CDR3 here is CASSVPGYGGYTF. The DNA of the CDR3 is TGTGCCAGCAGCGTCCCCGGGTATGGTGGCTACACCTTC.

The chain recombines TRBV7-2 with TRBJ2-7; D gene unclear. The V end was cut by 5 bases, the J end by 2 bases, with 13 bases between. The CDR3 length is 14 residues. CDR1 is SGHTA, CDR2 FQGNSA, per germline. CDR3 nucleotide sequence: TGTGCCAGCAGCCCCGAATCACGGGCCTACGAGCAGTACTTC. As protein: CASSPESRAYEQYF.

This chain links TRBV9 with TRBJ2-1, with D unresolved. V was trimmed by 0 bases and J by 0 bases, leaving 7 bases between them. CDR1 and CDR2 (germline): SGDLS, YYNGEE. This CDR3 has 15 residues. CDR3 nucleotides: TGTGCCAGCAGCGTAGGTCTAAGCTCCTACAATGAGCAGTTCTTC. It encodes CASSVGLSSYNEQFF.

V usage is TRBV6-4 and J usage is TRBJ2-6, with TRBD1 matching 9 bases. V trimming: 6 bases; J trimming: 0 bases; junction bases outside the gene matches: 9. This CDR3 region has 18 residues. Germline assignment: CDR1 MRHNA and CDR2 SNTAGT. The CDR3 coding sequence is TGTGCCAGCAGCGCAACAGGGGGCCCCGTCTCTGGGGCCAACGTCCTGACTTTC. Translation: CASSATGGPVSGANVLTF.

In regard to this clone: Relative to the germline gene, one junction end is altered; a read error may explain this. Other DNA sequences in this specimen translate into the identical CDR3. The V and J genes are TRBV10-3 and TRBJ1-3, with D uncertain. CDR1 is ENHRY, CDR2 SYGVKD, per germline. CDR3 length: 11 amino acids. CDR3 sequence: CAVGKGNTIYF. The CDR3 DNA is TGCGCCGTCGGAAAGGGAAACACCATATATTTT.

The V gene is TRBV28, the J gene TRBJ1-2; TRBD1 aligns across 9 bases. The CDR3 totals 14 residues. J gave up 2 bases and V 7 bases, and 5 bases lay outside the gene matches. The germline gives CDR1 MDHEN, CDR2 SYDVKM. CDR3 residues: CASITGGANYGYTF. CDR3 in DNA: TGTGCCAGCATAACAGGGGGCGCGAACTATGGCTACACCTTC.

This clone occurred a few times. This chain joins TRBV19 and TRBJ2-7; D uncertain. This CDR3 contains 14 residues. V dropped 5 bases and J dropped 0 bases, with 11 bases sitting between them. The germline V gene encodes CDR1 LNHDA and CDR2 SQIVND (reference sequence). The CDR3 protein is CASSSNNPSYEQYF. DNA for the CDR3: TGTGCCAGTAGTTCCAACAACCCCTCCTACGAGCAGTACTTC. Complete variable domain (other parts from reference TRBV19 and TRBJ2-7): DGGITQSPKYLFRKEGQNVTLSCEQNLNHDAMYWYRQDPGQGLRLIYYSQIVNDFQKGDIAEGYSVSREKKESFPLTVTSAQKNPTAFYLCASSSNNPSYEQYFGPGTRLTVT.

This chain joins TRBV29-1 and TRBJ2-3, with 12 bases matching TRBD2. V was pared by 4 bases and J by 0 bases, with 2 bases of the junction left unmatched. Germline CDR1 is SQVTM and CDR2 is ANQGSEA. This CDR3 contains 15 residues. The CDR3 spells CSVAGLAGSTDTQYF. The CDR3 region has the DNA TGCAGCGTTGCCGGACTAGCGGGGAGCACAGATACGCAGTATTTT.

This chain uses TRBV10-3 with TRBJ1-3, with unresolved D. The V gene lost 6 bases and the J gene lost 3 bases, with 6 bases spanning the gap. In germline, CDR1 is ENHRY, CDR2 SYGVKD. This CDR3 comprises 12 residues. The CDR3: CAISGDGNTIYF. In DNA, the CDR3 is TGTGCCATCAGCGGCGATGGAAACACCATATATTTT.

The genes are TRBV27 and TRBJ1-2; D is undetermined. This CDR3 spans 15 amino acids. The germline V gene has CDR1 MNHEY and CDR2 SMNVEV (reference sequence). V lost 7 bases, J lost 4 bases, and 19 bases lay in between. The CDR3 bases are TGTGCCAGCAAATGGTATAGTCAGGACCGCTATGGCTACACCTTC. Its translation is CASKWYSQDRYGYTF.

This chain connects TRBV7-6 to TRBJ1-1; 11 positions agree with TRBD1. From germline, CDR1 is SGHVS and CDR2 FNYEAQ. V shed 5 bases and J 12 bases; nucleotides not matched to a gene: 11. The CDR3 runs to 14 residues. For the CDR3, the DNA is TGTGCCAGCAGCCGGACAGGGGGCCAGGGCCGGTCTTTCTTT. Protein sequence: CASSRTGGQGRSFF.

About this clone itself: An end of the junction differs from the germline gene, which may be a read error. The chain recombines TRBV6-1 with TRBJ2-7; 9 nucleotides align to TRBD1. Germline V CDR1 and CDR2: MNHNS, SASEGT. CDR3 length: 13 residues. CDR3 in amino acids: CASTRDRDFGADF. For the CDR3, the DNA is TGTGCCAGCACCCGGGACAGGGATTTTGGCGCGGACTTC.

This clone has a single count. The gene calls are TRBV4-3 and TRBJ2-3, with 8 bases aligning to TRBD2. Germline V gene data show CDR1 as LGHNA and CDR2 as YSLEER. The CDR3 sequence is 16 residues long. J gave up 7 bases and V 0 bases, and 9 bases lay outside the gene matches. As DNA, the CDR3 is TGCGCCAGCAGCCAAGAACAAGCGGGAGTGCGGAATACGCAGTATTTT. Protein: CASSQEQAGVRNTQYF.

The chain is built from TRBV28 and TRBJ1-1; D ambiguous. The CDR3 consists of 15 residues. The germline CDR1 and CDR2 sequences are MDHEN and SYDVKM. Trimming cost V 5 bases and J 1 base, with 14 bases left between them. The CDR3 DNA follows: TGTGCCAGCAGTAGTCCGGGAAAAAAGAACACTGAAGCTTTCTTT. As protein: CASSSPGKKNTEAFF. Full variable domain (rest looked up from reference TRBV28 and TRBJ1-1): DVKVTQSSRYLVKRTGEKVFLECVQDMDHENMFWYRQDPGLGLRLIYFSYDVKMKEKGDIPEGYSVSREKKERFSLILESASTNQTSMYLCASSSPGKKNTEAFFGQGTRLTVV.

The genes are TRBV28 and TRBJ2-7; the D gene is possibly TRBD1 (5 bases). The V gene lost 2 bases and the J gene lost 7 bases, with 12 bases spanning the gap. This CDR3 has 13 residues. Germline CDR1 is MDHEN and CDR2 is SYDVKM. CDR3 in DNA: TGTGCCAGCAGTTTACACAGGCTTGAGGAGCAGTACTTC. This encodes CASSLHRLEEQYF.

Here the CDR3 DNA reads TGTGCCAGCAGTGAAGCTCCGGGACCCACTAATTCACCCCTCCACTTT. Translated: CASSEAPGPTNSPLHF. The chain has TRBV6-1 and TRBJ1-6; possibly TRBD1 for D (5 bases). Trimming took 0 bases from V and 6 from J, leaving 12 bases between them. Germline lookup yields CDR1 MNHNS and CDR2 SASEGT. The CDR3 has 16 amino acids.

This chain links TRBV29-1 with TRBJ1-4; maybe TRBD1 (6 bases). The CDR3 is 18 amino acids. The germline V and J ends were trimmed by 5 bases and 0 bases, with 22 bases remaining between them. Per germline, CDR1 SQVTM and CDR2 ANQGSEA. CDR3 region: CSVRGSRDTSATNEKLFF. The CDR3 bases are TGCAGCGTTCGAGGTAGCCGGGACACCTCTGCAACTAATGAAAAACTGTTTTTT.